The 3 T cell receptor beta chains below were found in one sample sequenced in a study of cytomegalovirus exposure and HLA in healthy donors. Primers: 60 Vbeta forward and 13 Jbeta reverse. This table comes from immunoSEQ multiplex PCR, and its TCRdb copy is limited to in-frame clones, with some not included. The listing records tens of thousands of clones. The sample consisted of PBMCs. The receptors here all came from a man aged 25-45 years in good health and CMV-seropositive.

The chain carries TRBV9 and TRBJ2-1, with TRBD2 matching 7 bases. CDR3 length: 16 amino acids. Trimming at V came to 0 bases and at J to 5 bases, leaving 8 bases not matched to a gene. The germline V gene encodes CDR1 SGDLS and CDR2 YYNGEE. CDR3: CASSVGQRGVDNEQFF. The CDR3 coding sequence is TGTGCCAGCAGCGTAGGCCAGCGGGGAGTGGACAATGAGCAGTTCTTC.

This rearrangement joins TRBV4-1 to TRBJ1-3, with D possibly being TRBD1 (5 bases). The V gene's germline CDR1 is MGHRA and CDR2 YSYEKL. The CDR3 has 15 amino acids. The V and J ends lost 3 bases and 4 bases respectively, with 13 bases between them. Here the CDR3 reads CASSQLWGDGNTIYF. The CDR3 coding sequence is TGCGCCAGCAGCCAGCTTTGGGGGGACGGAAACACCATATATTTT.

J is TRBJ2-7 and V is TRBV29-1, with D possibly being TRBD2 (5 bases). Trimming removed 6 bases at V and 6 bases at J, with 12 bases between. There are 11 residues in the CDR3. Germline CDR1 SQVTM, CDR2 ANQGSEA. Written as DNA, the CDR3 is TGCAGCGTCTCCCGAGGAGGCGAGCAGTACTTC. The encoded protein is CSVSRGGEQYF.